This T cell receptor (beta chain) was found in a study of blood T cell repertoires in COVID-19. Study overall: Acute and convalescent COVID-19 specimens originated in the United States, Italy and Spain. Nucleic acid was either cDNA or gDNA, and it came from T cells, B-cell-depleted T cells, or PBMCs.

As originally analysed: Estimation of nucleated cell counts relied on the amplification of reference gene primers. Assay: immunoSEQ multiplex PCR; the TCRdb copy retains only in-frame clones and omits some. That table gives V, J and clone size, and the DNA gave D and trimming. Among some 20,000 clones listed, 85% to 90% were seen once. The germline V gene has CDR1 SEHNR and CDR2 FQNEAQ (reference sequence). Trimming shortened V by 5 bases and J by 2 bases, and 18 bases separated the two germline ends. This CDR3 has 16 amino acids. The V gene is TRBV7-9, the J gene TRBJ1-2; possibly TRBD1 for D (6 bases). This clonotype was sampled from a human donor in a cohort sampled during active COVID-19. Sequencing was done on a sample of peripheral blood. The CDR3 DNA is TGTGCCAGCAGCCAAAGAGGGTATGGGGGCAACTATGGCTACACCTTC. Residues: CASSQRGYGGNYGYTF.